This T cell receptor beta chain emerged from a study of shared clonotypes between healthy human individuals. Evenly divided among several immunoSEQ plates was the genomic DNA of each subset. 200 to 250 ng DNA, around 30,000 T cell genomes, went into each sorted-subset replicate PCR. The repertoire was sequenced with immunoSEQ multiplex PCR; TCRdb's copy has only in-frame clones and lacks some. Here the sample spans 2 million to 2.5 million clones, 90% to 96% being singletons. CDR3 length: 15 amino acids. Germline assignment: CDR1 SNHLY and CDR2 FYNNEI. V was shortened by 3 bases and J by 0 bases, with 9 bases between the two germline ends.

The J gene is TRBJ1-3, the V gene TRBV2, with D possibly TRBD1 on 6 matching bases. Sequenced material: naive CD4+ T cells sorted from blood. As for subset: CD45RA+ positively selected. The receptor was isolated from a man younger than 35 in good health. The DNA for the CDR3 is TGTGCCAGCAGTGAGCAGGGGAGCTCTGGAAACACCATATATTTT. It translates to CASSEQGSSGNTIYF.